The 13 T cell receptor beta chains given below trace back to one sample, sequenced in a study of regulatory T cells in long-lasting Graves disease (dated by TCRdb to the early 2020s). Read against the paper, the sample's time point label means: persistent/refractory GD, antithyroid drugs over 5 years with positive TRAb. For both TCR sequencing and RNA sequencing, RNA was extracted from PBMCs in TRIzol. The method was multiplex PCR. Instrument on record: Illumina HiSeq 4000. TCR beta libraries were built with iRepertoire HTBI primers and Arm-PCR amplification of CDR3 regions. TCRdb's own reprocessing of the public reads used fastp at Q25 and MiXCR and kept productive beta chains. A single entry per CDR3 protein holds the most common genes and DNA from its merged rows. This sample lists about 660,000 distinct CDR3 sequences; approximately 31% were detected once. 42% of the sample belongs to the ten largest clones.

This specimen was peripheral blood mononuclear cells (PBMCs), taken when the disease was refractory, from a patient treated with antithyroid drugs. All receptors derive from a female donor with Graves disease.

The CDR3 sequence is CASSTGRWQETQYF. Written as DNA, the CDR3 is TGTGCCAGTAGTACCGGACGGTGGCAAGAGACCCAGTACTTC. This sequence joins TRBV19 and TRBJ2-5, with D unresolved. Trimming pared 4 bases from V and 2 bases from J, leaving 11 bases between. The CDR3 contains 14 residues. The germline V gene encodes CDR1 LNHDA and CDR2 SQIVND (reference sequence).

The rearrangement uses TRBV20-1 and TRBJ1-1, with a weak D call TRBD1 (6 bases). This CDR3 spans 15 amino acids. The V gene lost 6 bases and the J gene lost 0 bases, with 17 bases spanning the gap. CDR1 is DFQATT, CDR2 SNEGSKA, per germline (reference sequence). The DNA for the CDR3 is TGCAGTGCGCCGGCGACAGGCAACCTGAACACTGAAGCTTTCTTT. This sequence encodes CSAPATGNLNTEAFF.

In nucleotides, the CDR3 is TGTGCCAGCAGCCAAGATCCGCACAGGGCTGAGACCCAGTACTTC. Translated: CASSQDPHRAETQYF. This chain links TRBV3-1 with TRBJ2-5, with D tentatively TRBD1 (6 bases). The germline V gene encodes CDR1 LGHDT and CDR2 YNNKEL (reference sequence). Trimming shortened V by 0 bases and J by 5 bases, and 13 bases separated the two germline ends. The length of the CDR3 is 15 residues.

As DNA, the CDR3 is TGTGCCACCAGCCTTCAGAGCCCCCAAGCTGAAGCTTTCTTT. Protein: CATSLQSPQAEAFF. This chain joins TRBV15 and TRBJ1-1; D is unclear. V dropped 5 bases and J dropped 6 bases, with 16 bases sitting between them. This CDR3 is built from 14 residues. Looked up from germline, CDR1 is LNHNV and CDR2 is YYDKDF (reference sequence).

In this sample, this clonotype turned up many times. The chain carries TRBV6-5 and TRBJ1-1; D is perhaps TRBD1 (5 bases). The CDR3 is 15 residues long. Germline V gene sequence: CDR1 MNHEY, CDR2 SVGAGI. The V and J ends lost 0 bases and 3 bases respectively, with 11 bases between them. CDR3 residues: CASSYSGRADTEAFF. The CDR3 DNA reads TGTGCCAGCAGTTACTCGGGCAGGGCGGACACTGAAGCTTTCTTT.

The chain links TRBV14 to TRBJ2-7; no firm D call. The V gene's germline CDR1 is SGHDN and CDR2 FVKESK. The CDR3 extends over 17 amino acids. The germline V and J ends were trimmed by 0 bases and 0 bases, with 15 bases remaining between them. The CDR3, as DNA: TGTGCCAGCAGCCAAGAAGGTGGCGGTAAAAGCTCCTACGAGCAGTACTTC. Its protein product is CASSQEGGGKSSYEQYF. Based on the CDR3 plus reference TRBV14 and TRBJ2-7, the full variable domain is EAGVTQFPSHSVIEKGQTVTLRCDPISGHDNLYWYRRVMGKEIKFLLHFVKESKQDESGMPNNRFLAERTGGTYSTLKVQPAELEDSGVYFCASSQEGGGKSSYEQYFGPGTRLTVT.

This clonotype was picked up many times. This chain connects TRBV3-1 to TRBJ1-2; unclear D gene. V lost 3 bases and J lost 7, with 9 bases in between. The CDR3 covers 12 residues. Germline V lookup: CDR1 LGHDT, CDR2 YNNKEL (reference sequence). The CDR3 spells CASSHRGSGYTF. The CDR3 bases are TGTGCCAGCAGCCACCGGGGATCTGGCTACACCTTC.

Ten or more counts support this clonotype. J is TRBJ1-1 and V is TRBV6-1, with 8 bases identical to TRBD1. The length of the CDR3 is 14 residues. With 6 bases clipped from V and 4 bases from J, the junction kept 7 bases outside the gene matches. Germline loops: CDR1 MNHNS, CDR2 SASEGT. The CDR3 sequence: CASSHRGGGTEAFF. DNA of the CDR3: TGTGCCAGCAGCCACAGGGGGGGTGGCACTGAAGCTTTCTTT.

This clonotype was counted a few times. The V and J genes are TRBV6-8 and TRBJ2-5; D not resolved. The better agreement between TRBJ2-7 and the DNA end casts doubt on the J call. This CDR3 comprises 15 residues. The germline gives CDR1 MNHGY, CDR2 SAAAGT. CDR3 loop: CASSSESDRRREQYF. CDR3 DNA: TGTGCCAGCAGTTCCGAGTCTGATCGGCGTCGCGAGCAGTACTTC.

This clonotype was counted between two and nine times. CDR3 amino acids: CASSLGAGVLGEQYF. CDR3 in DNA: TGCGCCAGCAGCTTGGGAGCGGGAGTCTTAGGCGAGCAGTACTTC. This sequence joins TRBV5-1 and TRBJ2-7; 8 nucleotides align to TRBD2. The CDR3 spans 15 residues. Trimming cost V 0 bases and J 6 bases; bases outside gene matches: 8. Germline CDR1 reads SGHRS; CDR2 reads YFSETQ. The complete variable domain, with remaining parts taken from reference TRBV5-1 and TRBJ2-7, reads KAGVTQTPRYLIKTRGQQVTLSCSPISGHRSVSWYQQTPGQGLQFLFEYFSETQRNKGNFPGRFSGRQFSNSRSEMNVSTLELGDSALYLCASSLGAGVLGEQYFGPGTRLTVT.

V usage is TRBV9 and J usage is TRBJ2-7; D is unclear. Trimming took 0 bases from V and 4 from J, leaving 11 bases between them. The germline gives CDR1 SGDLS, CDR2 YYNGEE. This CDR3 has 14 residues. The CDR3 DNA follows: TGTGCCAGCAGCGTAGAAGTGGGAAATTACGAGCAGTACTTC. Its protein is CASSVEVGNYEQYF.

The CDR3 DNA reads TGTGCCAGCAGCAGGTCGCGCCTTTTGAACACTGAAGCTTTCTTT. Encoded protein: CASSRSRLLNTEAFF. J is TRBJ1-1 and V is TRBV11-1, with D hard to call. The CDR3 length is 15 residues. V dropped 5 bases and J dropped 0 bases, with 13 bases sitting between them. Germline V gene sequence: CDR1 SGHAT, CDR2 FQDESV (reference sequence).

This clonotype has just a few counts. V and J are TRBV5-1 and TRBJ2-7; D is unresolved. CDR3 size: 13 residues. Trimming took 1 base from V and 5 from J, leaving 10 bases between them. Germline CDR1 reads SGHRS; CDR2 reads YFSETQ. The CDR3 spells CASSLSVSHEQYF. Here the CDR3 DNA reads TGCGCCAGCAGCTTGAGCGTCAGCCACGAGCAGTACTTC.